The sequence of this TCR beta chain was determined in a study of blood T cell repertoires in COVID-19. Study overall: Donors in the United States, Italy and Spain gave samples during acute or convalescent COVID-19. PBMCs, B-cell-depleted T cells, or T cells were the source of the cDNA or gDNA that made up the material.

CDR1 SGHTA and CDR2 FQGNSA come from the germline V gene. The CDR3 extends over 14 amino acids. Germline trimming cut 3 bases from V and 4 bases from J; bases unmatched to any gene: 3. In the original workflow: How many nucleated cells were present was estimated from reference gene primer amplification. Profiled with immunoSEQ multiplex PCR; TCRdb holds only in-frame clones, not every one. V, J and clone size are those of that table, while D and trimming were read from the DNA. The sample yields 80,000 to 95,000 clones, roughly 88% seen once. Source material: peripheral blood. This TCR came from a middle-aged man with active or convalescent COVID-19. The chain recombines TRBV7-2 with TRBJ2-1; 7 positions agree with TRBD2. The chain's CDR3 is CASSFFSGYNEQFF. The CDR3 DNA is TGTGCCAGCAGCTTTTTTAGCGGGTACAATGAGCAGTTCTTC.